What follows are 16 T cell receptor beta chains derived from one specimen sequenced in a study of T-cell reconstitution after alpha-beta-depleted transplantation in children. As it was prepared, the TCRbeta library received unique molecular identifiers. TCRdb reanalysed the PCR reads using MiXCR and keeps one entry per CDR3 protein. The sample includes 700,000 to 850,000 distinct CDR3 sequences, less than 20% of them seen just once. Sequenced material: PBMCs, mostly from graft donor cells, taken 360 days after TCRalphabeta/CD19-depleted stem cell transplant. Receptors were obtained from a male patient younger than 18 who had a stem cell transplant for acute lymphoblastic leukemia, so the T cells may come from the graft donor.

This clonotype was observed many times. The rearrangement joins TRBV27 to TRBJ2-3; D might be TRBD2 (5 bases). Looked up from germline, CDR1 is MNHEY and CDR2 is SMNVEV (reference sequence). Trimming took off 6 bases at V and 6 bases at J, with 16 bases between the two ends. There are 14 residues in the CDR3. CDR3: CASRPLSPGDTQYF. The CDR3 bases are TGTGCCAGCAGACCTCTCTCGCCGGGGGATACGCAGTATTTT.

This clonotype was counted only a few times. The chain has TRBV12-3 or TRBV12-4 and TRBJ2-5; possible D gene TRBD2, 6 bases. Trimming took 4 bases from V and 3 from J, leaving 12 bases between them. This CDR3 has 14 amino acids. The chain's CDR3 is CASSWNLAEETQYF. CDR3 in DNA: TGTGCCAGCAGTTGGAACTTAGCGGAAGAGACCCAGTACTTC.

This clonotype has a handful of counts. J is TRBJ2-7 and V is TRBV5-1, with 10 nucleotides matching TRBD1. Germline CDR1 SGHRS, CDR2 YFSETQ. CDR3 size: 15 residues. V was clipped by 3 bases and J by 5 bases; unmatched bases: 8. The CDR3 region is CASSSGTGAANEQYF. In DNA, the CDR3 is TGCGCCAGCAGCTCCGGGACAGGGGCGGCTAACGAGCAGTACTTC.

This clonotype was detected only a few times. This sequence joins TRBV10-3 and TRBJ2-2; a possible D gene is TRBD1 (5 bases). The germline gives CDR1 ENHRY, CDR2 SYGVKD. This CDR3 spans 17 amino acids. V was trimmed by 4 bases and J by 5 bases, leaving 20 bases between them. The CDR3 spells CAISALLDSSRTGELFF. Written as DNA, the CDR3 is TGTGCCATCAGTGCTCTCCTAGACAGTAGTAGAACCGGGGAGCTGTTTTTT.

This clonotype was counted at least ten times. The chain is built from TRBV12-3 or TRBV12-4 and TRBJ2-7, with TRBD1 as a possible D gene (5 bases). V shed 6 bases and J shed 6 bases, with 15 bases lying between them. The CDR3 extends over 13 amino acids. The CDR3, as DNA: TGTGCCAGCAGCAACTCCAGGGTCCTCGAGCAGTACTTC. Its protein product is CASSNSRVLEQYF.

The chain uses TRBV20-1 and TRBJ2-5; D might be TRBD2 (5 bases). The CDR3 runs 15 residues. Germline CDR1 and CDR2: DFQATT and SNEGSKA (reference sequence). The V end was cut by 2 bases, the J end by 0 bases, with 13 bases between. The chain's CDR3 is CSARRLAEYQETQYF. CDR3 nucleotides: TGCAGTGCTAGACGCCTAGCTGAGTACCAAGAGACCCAGTACTTC.

A note on this clonotype: At one of its ends the junction is not consistent with the germline gene, which may arise from a read error. This rearrangement joins TRBV20-1 to TRBJ1-5; 11 bases fit TRBD1. This CDR3 has 16 residues. CDR1 is DFQATT and CDR2 is SNEGSKA in the germline V gene (reference sequence). The DNA for the CDR3 is TGCAGTGCTAGTAGAGGGAGGACAGGGGGCAAACAGCCCCAGCATTTT. This translates into CSASRGRTGGKQPQHF.

This chain uses TRBV5-1 with TRBJ2-1; TRBD1 matches 8 bases. Germline V lookup: CDR1 SGHRS, CDR2 YFSETQ. Unmatched junction bases numbered 6, after V lost 3 bases and J lost 4 bases. CDR3 length: 15 amino acids. CDR3 bases: TGCGCCAGCAGCTCGCAGGGGGCTCGGTACAATGAGCAGTTCTTC. It translates to CASSSQGARYNEQFF.

The genes are TRBV18 and TRBJ1-2, with TRBD1 matching 9 bases. This CDR3 has 15 amino acids. CDR1 and CDR2 (germline): KGHSH, LQKENI. V lost 0 bases, J lost 7 bases, and 6 bases stayed unmatched. CDR3 sequence: CASSPPGTGIPGYTF. The CDR3, as DNA: TGTGCCAGCTCACCACCGGGGACAGGGATCCCTGGCTACACCTTC.

The chain joins TRBV7-6 to TRBJ2-1, with D perhaps TRBD1 (8 bases). From germline, CDR1 is SGHVS and CDR2 FNYEAQ. V lost 1 base and J lost 4, with 14 bases in between. The length of the CDR3 is 16 residues. In DNA form, the CDR3 reads TGTGCCAGCAGCTTAGAGCGGGACAGGTGGTACAATGAGCAGTTCTTC. This codes for CASSLERDRWYNEQFF.

This clonotype was picked up many times. V gene TRBV29-1 combines with J gene TRBJ2-7; TRBD1 aligns across 10 bases. CDR1 and CDR2 from the germline V gene are SQVTM and ANQGSEA. The CDR3 consists of 13 residues. The trim removed 8 bases at V and 5 bases at J, leaving 9 bases unmatched. CDR3: CSYLGQGINEQYF. The CDR3 DNA sequence: TGCAGCTATTTGGGACAGGGGATCAACGAGCAGTACTTC.

The chain recombines TRBV20-1 with TRBJ2-7; 7 bases are shared with TRBD1. Germline-derived CDR1 and CDR2 are DFQATT and SNEGSKA (reference sequence). V was clipped by 6 bases and J by 1 base; unmatched bases: 9. This CDR3 contains 14 residues. The CDR3 loop is CSARGQMYSYEQYF. CDR3 coding DNA: TGCAGTGCCCGGGGACAGATGTATTCCTACGAGCAGTACTTC.

This clonotype was counted a single time. The V gene is TRBV11-2, the J gene TRBJ1-5; D not resolved. Germline loops: CDR1 SGHAT, CDR2 FQNNGV. Trimming took 4 bases from V and 7 from J, leaving 20 bases between them. The CDR3 is 16 residues long. CDR3 loop: CASSSRADPRDQPQHF. CDR3 DNA sequence: TGTGCCAGCAGCTCCCGAGCAGACCCCCGAGACCAGCCCCAGCATTTT.

The V gene is TRBV5-6, the J gene TRBJ1-3; the D gene is possibly TRBD1 (6 bases). The V gene's germline CDR1 is SGHDT and CDR2 YYEEEE. The germline V and J ends were trimmed by 0 bases and 0 bases, with 19 bases remaining between them. This CDR3 comprises 19 residues. The chain's CDR3 is CASSLGNGGELYSGNTIYF. The CDR3, as DNA: TGTGCCAGCAGCTTGGGTAACGGGGGCGAACTTTACTCTGGAAACACCATATATTTT. Drawing the rest from reference TRBV5-6 and TRBJ1-3, the complete variable domain is DAGVTQSPTHLIKTRGQQVTLRCSPKSGHDTVSWYQQALGQGPQFIFQYYEEEERQRGNFPDRFSGHQFPNYSSELNVNALLLGDSALYLCASSLGNGGELYSGNTIYFGEGSWLTVV.

This clonotype came up many times. One end of the junction is discordant with germline, which a read error may explain. The chain links TRBV18 to TRBJ2-5; D unresolved. Germline V gene sequence: CDR1 KGHSH, CDR2 LQKENI. This CDR3 has 12 residues. CDR3 region: CASSPWQETQYF. The CDR3 nucleotides are TGCGCCAGCAGCCCTTGGCAAGAGACCCAGTACTTC.

This clonotype was recorded at least ten times. This chain uses TRBV24-1 with TRBJ2-4, with TRBD1 as a possible D gene (6 bases). CDR3 length equals 13 residues. The germline V and J ends were trimmed by 6 bases and 8 bases, with 13 bases remaining between them. CDR1 KGHDR and CDR2 SFDVKD come from the germline V gene. The CDR3 protein is CATSLSGADIQYF. CDR3 sequence (DNA): TGTGCCACCAGTCTATCAGGGGCTGACATTCAGTACTTC.